This section outlines one T cell receptor beta chain sequence together with its context. Its antigen is as yet unknown. The sample originates from a study of T cell repertoires in cytomegalovirus infection. Looking at the study overall: HLA-B-restricted CMV epitopes that are well studied were used alongside recently identified HLA-C-restricted ones. The public TCR beta signatures pointed to both CMV infection and matching HLA type.

Germline trimming cut 6 bases from V and 3 bases from J; bases unmatched to any gene: 8. The CDR3 is 15 residues long. From germline, CDR1 is SGHAT and CDR2 FQDESV (reference sequence). TCRdb processed the reads anew with MiXCR; each CDR3 protein has one entry. The sample has approximately 990,000 distinct CDR3 sequences; under 40% are singletons. Findings and caveats of the study: Cumulative frequency (of public TCR beta family members) identified carriers of CMV plus the relevant HLA. Predominance within the ex vivo response was attributable to HLA-C-restricted CMV-specific TCR beta clonotypes.

Sample: cultured CD8+ T cells from PBMCs, taken from culture after CMV antigen stimulation. The chain links TRBV11-1 to TRBJ1-1; 9 nucleotides align to TRBD1. This clonotype was obtained from a human donor in good health (CMV status not recorded). Some clones in this sample may be carry-over from other donors' samples. The CDR3 DNA follows: TGTGCCAGCAGGCCCCGGGACAGGGAGTACACTGAAGCTTTCTTT. Amino acids: CASRPRDREYTEAFF. Full variable domain (missing parts from reference TRBV11-1 and TRBJ1-1): EAEVAQSPRYKITEKSQAVAFWCDPISGHATLYWYRQILGQGPELLVQFQDESVVDDSQLPKDRFSAERLKGVDSTLKIQPAELGDSAMYLCASRPRDREYTEAFFGQGTRLTVV.